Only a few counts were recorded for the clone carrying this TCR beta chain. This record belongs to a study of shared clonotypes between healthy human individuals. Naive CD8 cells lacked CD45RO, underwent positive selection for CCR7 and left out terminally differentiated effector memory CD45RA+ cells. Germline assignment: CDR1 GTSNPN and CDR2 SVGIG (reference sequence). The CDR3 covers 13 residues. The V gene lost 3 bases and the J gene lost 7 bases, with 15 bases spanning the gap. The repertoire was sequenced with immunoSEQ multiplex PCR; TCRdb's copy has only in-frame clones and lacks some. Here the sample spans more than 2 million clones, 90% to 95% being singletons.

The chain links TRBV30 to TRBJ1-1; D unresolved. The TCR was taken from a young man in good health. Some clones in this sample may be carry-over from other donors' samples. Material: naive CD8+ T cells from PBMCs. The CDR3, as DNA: TGTGCCTGGAGAATGTCTGGTCGTAATGAAGCTTTCTTT. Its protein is CAWRMSGRNEAFF.